This T cell receptor beta chain emerged from a study of blood T cell repertoires in COVID-19. Sequencing was performed with immunoSEQ multiplex PCR; in TCRdb, only in-frame clones are kept and a portion is missing. The table shows around 50,000 clones, with roughly 80% occurring only once. Germline V lookup: CDR1 DFQATT, CDR2 SNEGSKA (reference sequence). This CDR3 contains 10 residues. V lost 5 bases to trimming and J lost 4 bases, with 6 bases between them. The V gene is TRBV20-1, the J gene TRBJ2-7; D possibly corresponds to TRBD1 (6 bases). The sequencing sample was made of peripheral blood. This sequence originates from a human donor in a cohort sampled during active COVID-19. Written as DNA, the CDR3 is TGCAGTGCTGGACAGTACGAGCAGTACTTC. Its translation: CSAGQYEQYF.